A single sample gave rise to the 2 T cell receptor beta chains below, sequenced in a study of T cells in Graves' hyperthyroidism and ophthalmopathy. Regions amplified from RNA transcripts were the TCR beta CDR3 regions. The study used the HTBI primer set for a first-round RT-PCR of the TCR CDR3. Via MiXCR, TCRdb re-called the multiplex PCR reads, giving one row per CDR3 protein. This table holds about 700,000 distinct CDR3 sequences, roughly 46% found once. Material: peripheral blood or thyroid tissue (not recorded which). These receptors were collected from an adult man with Graves' disease, either hyperthyroidism or ophthalmopathy (not recorded which).

V and J are TRBV2 and TRBJ1-4; no clear D gene. V was shortened by 5 bases and J by 7 bases, with 11 bases between the two germline ends. Germline CDR1 reads SNHLY; CDR2 reads FYNNEI. The CDR3 runs to 13 residues. CDR3 coding DNA: TGTGCCAGCAGTACGCCGGTAATTGAAAAACTGTTTTTT. Translated, it gives CASSTPVIEKLFF.

For the CDR3, the DNA is TGTGCCAGCAGCTTAGCTATGGGGGCTAAGGACACTGAAGCTTTCTTT. Its translation is CASSLAMGAKDTEAFF. The chain combines TRBV7-9 with TRBJ1-1; perhaps TRBD1 as D (6 bases). Trimming stripped 0 bases from V and 3 bases from J, with 14 bases between. This CDR3 has 16 residues. Germline CDR1 SEHNR, CDR2 FQNEAQ (reference sequence).